This T cell receptor (beta chain) was sequenced in a study of blood T cells in healthy people across ages. Trimming stripped 10 bases from V and 2 bases from J, with 13 bases between. This CDR3 is 13 amino acids long. Germline V gene lookup returns CDR1 KGHDR and CDR2 SFDVKD. Combining a sample-barcoded 5' primer with a J-beta primer mix, a second PCR ran for about 6 to 11 cycles. TCRdb re-analysed the 5' RACE reads in MiXCR, keeping a single row per CDR3 protein. This table holds around 1,000,000 distinct CDR3 sequences, about 23% found once. This clonotype was seen a few times. These data were likewise used in another study, on T cells of mothers and their children.

This clonotype was sampled from a girl under 10 years old in good health. The chain recombines TRBV24-1 with TRBJ1-2, with a tentative D call TRBD1 (5 bases). The sequencing input was blood. CDR3 in DNA: TGTGCCACGTCGGGACTCCCGAACTATGGCTACACCTTC. Residues: CATSGLPNYGYTF.